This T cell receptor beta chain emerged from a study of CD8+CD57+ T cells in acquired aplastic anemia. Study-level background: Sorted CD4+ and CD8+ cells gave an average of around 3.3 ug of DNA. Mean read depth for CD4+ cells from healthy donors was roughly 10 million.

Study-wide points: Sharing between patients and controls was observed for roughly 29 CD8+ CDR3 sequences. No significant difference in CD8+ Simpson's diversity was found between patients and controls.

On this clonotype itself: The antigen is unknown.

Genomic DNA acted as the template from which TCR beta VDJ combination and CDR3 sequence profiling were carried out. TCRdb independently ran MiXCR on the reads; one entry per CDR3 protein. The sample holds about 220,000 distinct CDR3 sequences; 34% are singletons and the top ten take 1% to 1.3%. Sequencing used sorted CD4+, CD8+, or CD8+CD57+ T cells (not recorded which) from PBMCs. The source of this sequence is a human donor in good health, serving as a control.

The DNA of the CDR3 is TGTGCCAGCAGTGATACCGGGGAGCAGACCCAGTACTTC. This sequence encodes CASSDTGEQTQYF. This chain joins TRBV2 and TRBJ2-5; possible D gene TRBD2, 5 bases. The CDR3 spans 13 residues. In germline, CDR1 is SNHLY, CDR2 FYNNEI. The V and J ends lost 3 bases and 6 bases respectively, with 11 bases between them.